This T cell receptor (beta chain) appears in the sequencing data of a study of T cells in Graves' hyperthyroidism and ophthalmopathy. Study-wide points: The model's output predicted ophthalmopathy at a median of 6.5 months prior to onset.

Amplified TCR beta CDR3 regions derived from RNA transcripts. RT-PCR in the first round (using the HTBI primer set) targeted the TCR CDR3. TCRdb re-called the multiplex PCR reads through MiXCR, storing one row per CDR3 protein. In the table there are 300,000 to 400,000 distinct CDR3 sequences, 18% of which are singletons. This clonotype was counted a few times. Its antigen is unidentified. Trimming removed 6 bases from V and 4 bases from J, with 13 bases in between. The CDR3 has 14 amino acids. Germline V gives CDR1 MNHEY, CDR2 SMNVEV (reference sequence). A Clinical Activity Score of at least 3, a NOSPECS grade of at least 4 and a duration under 3 months were recorded in the ophthalmopathy patients. Diagnoses were made from clinical symptoms, serum measures (thyroxine and TRAb), thyroid ultrasound and orbital computed tomography.

Sequencing was done on a sample of blood. The source is a man aged 18 to 35 with Graves' ophthalmopathy. The chain couples TRBV27 to TRBJ2-1; D gene ambiguous. This CDR3 reads CASSPDPMYNEQFF. The CDR3 DNA is TGTGCCAGCAGCCCAGACCCGATGTACAATGAGCAGTTCTTC.